One and the same sample provided the 30 T cell receptor beta chains below, sequenced in a study of graft-versus-host responses after intestinal transplantation. Generated by immunoSEQ multiplex PCR, the TCRdb table keeps only in-frame clones and is missing some. The sample yields 17,000 or so clones, about two fifths seen once. Plating combined roughly 200,000 CFSE-labeled responder cells with roughly 200,000 irradiated, violet-dye-labeled stimulator cells. The sample in question was alloreactive CD8+ T cells from a mixed lymphocyte reaction culture, obtained before intestinal transplant. Sample subset: CFSE-low proliferating T cells sorted from roughly six-day pre-transplant mixed lymphocyte reaction (GvH or HvG direction). These receptors all stem from a human patient who received an intestinal transplant.

This sequence joins TRBV7-9 and TRBJ2-5; either TRBD1 or TRBD2 may supply D (6 bases each). Trimming left V 5 bases short and J 5 bases short, with 30 bases between. Germline CDR1 reads SEHNR; CDR2 reads FQNEAQ (reference sequence). This CDR3 region has 19 residues. CDR3 in amino acids: CASSTRVQISCRGHETQYF. The CDR3 region has the DNA TGTGCCAGCAGCACGCGGGTTCAAATATCATGCCGGGGGCACGAGACCCAGTACTTC.

This chain connects TRBV7-9 to TRBJ2-3, with TRBD2 identical over 10 bases. Germline CDR1 and CDR2: SEHNR and FQNEAQ (reference sequence). V was clipped by 4 bases and J by 0 bases; unmatched bases: 1. The CDR3 is made up of 15 amino acids. In nucleotides, the CDR3 is TGTGCCAGCAGCTCTAGCGGGGGTAGCACAGATACGCAGTATTTT. Protein sequence: CASSSSGGSTDTQYF.

This clone is classed as medium-sized (0.01 to 0.1%). The gene calls are TRBV7-6 and TRBJ1-3; tentative D call: TRBD1 (5 bases). V lost 1 base to trimming and J lost 3 bases, with 16 bases between them. This CDR3 comprises 17 residues. Germline CDR1 is SGHVS and CDR2 is FNYEAQ. The CDR3 DNA reads TGTGCCAGCAGCTTAGTAGGGGACCCAGGCTATGGAAACACCATATATTTT. This sequence encodes CASSLVGDPGYGNTIYF.

This clone was counted a few times. V usage is TRBV27 and J usage is TRBJ1-5; D ambiguous. CDR3 length equals 16 residues. From germline, CDR1 is MNHEY and CDR2 SMNVEV (reference sequence). Trimming left V 5 bases short and J 1 base short, with 15 bases between. CDR3 nucleotide sequence: TGTGCCAGCAGTCCCCCAGGTCGCCGGAGCAATCAGCCCCAGCATTTT. Translating it yields CASSPPGRRSNQPQHF.

This clone is judged medium-sized. CDR3 DNA sequence: TGTGCCAGCCTTCGGGCTAGCGGGACGGAGGCCTACGAGCAGTACTTC. Residues: CASLRASGTEAYEQYF. The gene calls are TRBV6-6 and TRBJ2-7; TRBD2 agrees at 9 bases. The CDR3 is 16 residues long. V was clipped by 8 bases and J by 2 bases; unmatched bases: 13. Germline lookup yields CDR1 MNHNY and CDR2 SVGAGI (reference sequence).

This clone has a single count. Sequence at one end of the junction differs from germline and may be a read error. The chain recombines TRBV27 with TRBJ1-2; tentative D call: TRBD1 (5 bases). The CDR3 contains 11 residues. Germline V gene data show CDR1 as MNHEY and CDR2 as SMNVEV (reference sequence). In nucleotides, the CDR3 is TGTGCCAGCACCTCACCAGGGCACTTCTACTTC. This sequence encodes CASTSPGHFYF.

The chain links TRBV6-5 to TRBJ2-5, with D possibly TRBD2 on 5 matching bases. The CDR3 length is 15 residues. V was pared by 0 bases and J by 2 bases, with 10 bases between. Germline lookup yields CDR1 MNHEY and CDR2 SVGAGI. The CDR3 here is CASSYSDYLQETQYF. As DNA, the CDR3 is TGTGCCAGCAGTTACTCTGACTACCTTCAAGAGACCCAGTACTTC.

V usage is TRBV5-1 and J usage is TRBJ2-5; possible D gene TRBD2, 5 bases. In germline, CDR1 is SGHRS, CDR2 YFSETQ. The CDR3 extends over 13 amino acids. The germline V and J ends were trimmed by 5 bases and 5 bases, with 13 bases remaining between them. CDR3 sequence (DNA): TGCGCCAGCAGAATGGTCGGAGGTGAGACCCAGTACTTC. It encodes CASRMVGGETQYF.

This clone was picked up a small number of times. The J gene is TRBJ2-7, the V gene TRBV7-9; TRBD1 aligns across 7 bases. Trimming took 5 bases from V and 2 from J; bases not matched to a gene: 12. The CDR3 has 16 residues. Germline V CDR1 and CDR2: SEHNR, FQNEAQ (reference sequence). CDR3 amino acids: CASSIQGQITPYEQYF. As DNA, the CDR3 is TGTGCCAGCAGCATACAGGGACAGATCACCCCCTACGAGCAGTACTTC. Full variable domain (missing parts from reference TRBV7-9 and TRBJ2-7): DTGVSQNPRHKITKRGQNVTFRCDPISEHNRLYWYRQTLGQGPEFLTYFQNEAQLEKSRLLSDRFSAERPKGSFSTLEIQRTEQGDSAMYLCASSIQGQITPYEQYFGPGTRLTVT.

This chain uses TRBV5-4 with TRBJ2-1, with D tentatively TRBD2 (5 bases). Germline V gives CDR1 SGHNT, CDR2 YYREEE (reference sequence). The length of the CDR3 is 15 residues. The V end was cut by 2 bases, the J end by 5 bases, with 14 bases between. CDR3 in DNA: TGTGCCAGCAGCTTACTCGGACTGCCCGACAATGAGCAGTTCTTC. Protein: CASSLLGLPDNEQFF.

This clone appeared a few times. The rearrangement joins TRBV9 to TRBJ2-7, with D perhaps matching TRBD2 (5 bases). Germline V gives CDR1 SGDLS, CDR2 YYNGEE. This CDR3 region has 14 residues. V was trimmed by 4 bases and J by 3 bases, leaving 14 bases between them. The CDR3 sequence is CASSPDGNIYEQYF. For the CDR3, the DNA is TGTGCCAGCAGCCCGGACGGGAATATCTACGAGCAGTACTTC.

The genes are TRBV5-1 and TRBJ1-6; 7 nucleotides line up with TRBD1. Unmatched junction bases numbered 1, after V lost 2 bases and J lost 5 bases. The CDR3 has 14 residues. Germline V gene lookup returns CDR1 SGHRS and CDR2 YFSETQ. The CDR3 DNA follows: TGCGCCAGCAGCTTAGGGACAGATAATTCACCCCTCCACTTT. This gives the protein CASSLGTDNSPLHF. Full variable domain (remainder filled in from reference TRBV5-1 and TRBJ1-6): KAGVTQTPRYLIKTRGQQVTLSCSPISGHRSVSWYQQTPGQGLQFLFEYFSETQRNKGNFPGRFSGRQFSNSRSEMNVSTLELGDSALYLCASSLGTDNSPLHFGNGTRLTVT.

The chain uses TRBV9 and TRBJ2-1; the match to TRBD2 covers 12 bases. Per the germline V gene, CDR1 is SGDLS and CDR2 is YYNGEE. V trimming: 3 bases; J trimming: 6 bases; junction bases outside the gene matches: 7. The CDR3 totals 16 residues. CDR3: CASSEPLAGGTNEQFF. In DNA form, the CDR3 reads TGTGCCAGCAGCGAACCGCTAGCGGGAGGGACCAATGAGCAGTTCTTC.

Here the CDR3 reads CASSSPWTRRQFF. CDR3 DNA: TGCGCCAGCAGCTCTCCCTGGACAAGGAGGCAGTTCTTC. This chain uses TRBV5-1 with TRBJ2-1; a possible D gene is TRBD1 (5 bases). CDR3 length: 13 amino acids. CDR1 and CDR2 from the germline V gene are SGHRS and YFSETQ. V lost 3 bases, J lost 12 bases, and 16 bases lay in between.

This chain uses TRBV11-2 with TRBJ2-7, with a tentative D call TRBD1 (7 bases). This CDR3 spans 13 amino acids. V was cut by 2 bases and J by 9 bases, with 14 bases left in between. The germline gives CDR1 SGHAT, CDR2 FQNNGV. CDR3 DNA: TGTGCCAGCAGCTTAATTTACAGGGGAGGGCAGTACTTC. Its translation is CASSLIYRGGQYF.

Concerning this clone itself: Other DNA sequences in this specimen translate into the identical CDR3. The V call is TRBV9, the J call TRBJ1-1; D perhaps matches TRBD1 (5 bases). The CDR3 extends over 15 amino acids. CDR1 SGDLS and CDR2 YYNGEE come from the germline V gene. V was shortened by 3 bases and J by 3 bases, with 15 bases between the two germline ends. The CDR3 DNA reads as TGTGCCAGCAGCGCTCCCGGGGGAGGGGACACTGAAGCTTTCTTT. This gives the protein CASSAPGGGDTEAFF.

This clone turned up a few times. V usage is TRBV29-1 and J usage is TRBJ2-7; no clear D. Trimming stripped 3 bases from V and 3 bases from J, with 9 bases between. This CDR3 is built from 12 residues. From germline, CDR1 is SQVTM and CDR2 ANQGSEA. The CDR3, as DNA: TGCAGCGTTGAGTTCGGCGGCTACGAGCAGTACTTC. This encodes CSVEFGGYEQYF.

Concerning this clone: An end of the junction does not agree with germline; a read error may underlie this. The rearrangement uses TRBV5-1 and TRBJ1-2; 10 bases are a match to TRBD1. This CDR3 comprises 15 residues. CDR1 is SGHRS, CDR2 YFSETQ, per germline. CDR3 nucleotides: TGCGCCAGCAGGACAGGGGGCGCCTTCTTTGTACCTTACGCCTTC. The encoded protein is CASRTGGAFFVPYAF.

This clone was counted only a few times. The V call is TRBV27, the J call TRBJ1-1, with TRBD1 as a possible D gene (5 bases). The CDR3 sequence is 13 residues long. The germline V and J ends were trimmed by 4 bases and 7 bases, with 13 bases remaining between them. From germline, CDR1 is MNHEY and CDR2 SMNVEV (reference sequence). DNA for the CDR3: TGTGCCAGCAGTTGGGGGACGGATAATGAAGCTTTCTTT. Amino acids: CASSWGTDNEAFF.

V and J are TRBV7-6 and TRBJ2-1; the match to TRBD2 covers 7 bases. Germline CDR1 SGHVS, CDR2 FNYEAQ. The V segment lost 4 bases and the J segment 5 bases; nucleotides outside the gene matches: 2. There are 13 residues in the CDR3. DNA for the CDR3: TGTGCCAGCAGCTCGGGACTAAACAATGAGCAGTTCTTC. This sequence encodes CASSSGLNNEQFF.

There are a few counts of this clone. The J gene is TRBJ2-3, the V gene TRBV6-5, with D unclear. This CDR3 is built from 14 residues. The V and J ends lost 2 bases and 1 base respectively, with 7 bases between them. Germline CDR1 and CDR2: MNHEY and SVGAGI. In DNA, the CDR3 is TGTGCCAGCAGTTACATTAGTGGCACAGATACGCAGTATTTT. Protein product: CASSYISGTDTQYF.

The chain couples TRBV10-3 to TRBJ1-2; D possibly corresponds to TRBD1 (5 bases). With 1 base removed from V and 0 bases from J, the gap between germline ends came to 15 bases. Germline CDR1 ENHRY, CDR2 SYGVKD. The CDR3 has 17 residues. This CDR3 reads CAISEYRRQKANYGYTF. CDR3 DNA: TGTGCCATCAGTGAGTACCGTAGACAGAAGGCTAACTATGGCTACACCTTC.

This clone is medium-sized. The chain couples TRBV14 to TRBJ1-1; TRBD1 aligns across 9 bases. Germline V gene sequence: CDR1 SGHDN, CDR2 FVKESK. The trim removed 5 bases at V and 4 bases at J, leaving 5 bases unmatched. The CDR3 has 14 residues. The CDR3 nucleotides read TGTGCCAGCAGCGTGACAGGGGGGAGCACTGAAGCTTTCTTT. Protein product: CASSVTGGSTEAFF.

The chain recombines TRBV14 with TRBJ1-2, with a possible D match to TRBD1 (5 bases). The germline V and J ends were trimmed by 7 bases and 5 bases, with 14 bases remaining between them. The CDR3 is 13 residues long. Germline lookup yields CDR1 SGHDN and CDR2 FVKESK. This chain's CDR3 is CASTALTGYGYTF. The CDR3 DNA is TGTGCCAGCACCGCCTTAACAGGTTATGGCTACACCTTC.

This clone was found a few times. This rearrangement joins TRBV6-1 to TRBJ2-3, with D tentatively TRBD2 (5 bases). Per the germline V gene, CDR1 is MNHNS and CDR2 is SASEGT. The V end lost 8 bases, the J end lost 3 bases, and 9 bases lay between the germline ends. This CDR3 is built from 12 residues. As DNA, the CDR3 is TGTGCCAGCGTGGGAGTTACAGATACGCAGTATTTT. Translated, it gives CASVGVTDTQYF.

This chain connects TRBV10-3 to TRBJ1-1; 9 bases line up with TRBD1. Germline CDR1 ENHRY, CDR2 SYGVKD. The CDR3 has 15 amino acids. V trimming: 6 bases; J trimming: 8 bases; junction bases outside the gene matches: 13. The CDR3 spells CAISPYRGRFREAFF. As DNA, the CDR3 is TGTGCCATCAGCCCGTACAGGGGGCGTTTTAGGGAAGCTTTCTTT.

This clone appeared a few times. V gene TRBV7-6 combines with J gene TRBJ2-3; 9 bases fit TRBD2. J was trimmed by 0 bases and V by 3 bases; bases with no gene match: 13. This CDR3 has 19 residues. In germline, CDR1 is SGHVS, CDR2 FNYEAQ. The CDR3 bases are TGTGCCAGCAGCTTCCCTAGCGGGACTAACATCCTCAGCACAGATACGCAGTATTTT. Translated: CASSFPSGTNILSTDTQYF.

The chain couples TRBV7-6 to TRBJ2-7, with 11 bases lining up with TRBD1. CDR3 length: 15 amino acids. V lost 4 bases to trimming and J lost 3 bases; unmatched junction nucleotides: 5. Germline V gene lookup returns CDR1 SGHVS and CDR2 FNYEAQ. For the CDR3, the DNA is TGTGCCAGCAGCTGGGGACAGGGGGGCTTCTACGAGCAGTACTTC. Its protein is CASSWGQGGFYEQYF.

V usage is TRBV7-9 and J usage is TRBJ1-1; TRBD1 might be the D (6 bases). The CDR3 has 14 residues. The V and J ends lost 5 bases and 11 bases respectively, with 21 bases between them. Germline V gene sequence: CDR1 SEHNR, CDR2 FQNEAQ (reference sequence). The CDR3 is CASSLLLWDIRAFF. DNA for the CDR3: TGTGCCAGCAGCCTCCTCCTCTGGGACATTAGGGCTTTCTTT.

This clone has only a few counts. The V and J genes are TRBV30 and TRBJ1-1; a weak D match, TRBD1 (5 bases). Trimming left V 3 bases short and J 0 bases short, with 20 bases between. Germline V gene data show CDR1 as GTSNPN and CDR2 as SVGIG (reference sequence). The CDR3 runs 17 residues. CDR3 DNA sequence: TGTGCCTGGAGATGTCCCCAAGGGGTGTTAATGAACACTGAAGCTTTCTTT. This gives the protein CAWRCPQGVLMNTEAFF.